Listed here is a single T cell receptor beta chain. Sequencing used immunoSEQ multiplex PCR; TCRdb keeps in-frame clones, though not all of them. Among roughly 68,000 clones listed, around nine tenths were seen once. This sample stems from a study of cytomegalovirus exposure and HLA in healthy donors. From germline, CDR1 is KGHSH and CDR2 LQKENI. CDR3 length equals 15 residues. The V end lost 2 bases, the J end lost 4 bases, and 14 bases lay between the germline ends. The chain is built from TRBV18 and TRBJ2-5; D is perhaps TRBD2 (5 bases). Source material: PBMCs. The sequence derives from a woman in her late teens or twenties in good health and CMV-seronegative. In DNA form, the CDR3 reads TGTGCCAGCTCACCAACTCTACGGGGTTCAGAGACCCAGTACTTC. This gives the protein CASSPTLRGSETQYF.